Listed below are T cell receptor beta chains from one sample, sequenced in a study of cytomegalovirus exposure and HLA in healthy donors. Libraries were prepared by immunoSEQ multiplex PCR; TCRdb keeps only in-frame clonotypes and omits some of them. The sample contains over 150,000 clones, 65% to 90% of which appear only once. Input material: PBMCs. Receptors originate from a woman aged 25-40 years in good health and CMV-seropositive. Each CDR3 is given with its conserved first and last residue. A D gene is named only where the DNA matches it firmly. Only some rows state a clone size, as once, few, many or a class for expanded clones.

J gene	clone size	V gene	D gene	CDR3 protein	CDR3 DNA
TRBJ2-1	few	TRBV5-4	TRBD2	CASSLIAGGYNEQFF	TGTGCCAGCAGCTTGATAGCGGGGGGCTACAATGAGCAGTTCTTC
TRBJ2-2	.	TRBV9	TRBD1	CASKRGTDGQGNTGELFF	TGTGCCAGCAAAAGGGGGACAGATGGACAGGGGAACACCGGGGAGCTGTTTTTT
TRBJ2-2	.	TRBV25-1	TRBD2	CASSPGLGGTGELFF	TGTGCCAGCAGTCCGGGACTAGGAGGGACCGGGGAGCTGTTTTTT
TRBJ1-2	few	TRBV7-9	.	CASSRTLTELDGYTF	TGTGCCAGCAGCCGCACCCTGACAGAATTAGATGGCTACACCTTC
TRBJ1-1	.	TRBV5-4	.	CASSVDRNTEAFF	TGTGCCAGCAGTGTGGACAGGAACACTGAAGCTTTCTTT
TRBJ2-6	.	TRBV7-2	.	CASSLAYQASGANVLTF	TGTGCCAGCAGCTTAGCGTATCAGGCCTCGGGGGCCAACGTCCTGACTTTC
TRBJ2-5	.	TRBV28	.	CASSLNTGTTRETQYF	TGTGCCAGCAGCCTAAATACCGGGACAACTAGAGAGACCCAGTACTTC
TRBJ1-5	.	TRBV6-5	.	CASSLQGVGDQPQHF	TGTGCCAGCAGTCTACAGGGTGTAGGGGATCAGCCCCAGCATTTT
TRBJ2-5	.	TRBV29-1	TRBD2	CSVEPGLADQETQYF	TGCAGCGTTGAACCGGGACTAGCGGACCAAGAGACCCAGTACTTC
TRBJ1-1	once	TRBV11-3	.	CASSLFPRTEAFF	TGTGCCAGCAGCTTATTCCCCCGGACTGAAGCTTTCTTT
TRBJ2-1	.	TRBV5-1	TRBD2	CASSESPGLAGGNEQFF	TGCGCCAGCAGCGAAAGCCCGGGACTAGCGGGGGGGAATGAGCAGTTCTTC
TRBJ2-5	.	TRBV5-1	.	CASGAFQGLETQYF	TGCGCCAGCGGAGCGTTTCAGGGCTTGGAGACCCAGTACTTC
TRBJ2-3	once	TRBV6-5	TRBD2	CASSYSAGADTQYF	TGTGCCAGCAGTTACTCTGCGGGGGCAGATACGCAGTATTTT
TRBJ1-5	few	TRBV11-2	.	CASSLGARDEQPQHF	TGTGCCAGCAGCTTAGGAGCCAGGGATGAACAGCCCCAGCATTTT
TRBJ2-2	once	TRBV6-4	TRBD2	CASSDSGGLANTGELFF	TGTGCCAGCAGTGACTCTGGAGGACTAGCAAACACCGGGGAGCTGTTTTTT
TRBJ1-1	.	TRBV18	TRBD1	CASSPVQGANTEAFF	TGTGCCAGCTCACCAGTTCAGGGGGCGAACACTGAAGCTTTCTTT
TRBJ1-1	.	TRBV6-1	.	CASGRYGENTEAFF	TGTGCCAGCGGTAGATACGGAGAGAACACTGAAGCTTTCTTT
TRBJ2-1	.	TRBV7-8	TRBD2	CASSPRTRDEQFF	TGTGCCAGCAGCCCTAGGACTAGAGATGAGCAGTTCTTC
TRBJ2-5	.	TRBV7-9	TRBD1	CASSLGDRGVRETQYF	TGTGCCAGCAGCTTAGGGGACAGGGGAGTAAGGGAGACCCAGTACTTC
TRBJ1-5	few	TRBV2	.	CASSAGFQPQHF	TGTGCCAGCAGTGCAGGGTTCCAGCCCCAGCATTTT
TRBJ2-5	.	TRBV5-6	.	CASSLSVAETQYF	TGTGCCAGCAGCTTGTCAGTGGCTGAGACCCAGTACTTC
TRBJ2-1	.	TRBV7-9	TRBD2	CASSLGRLAGVDEQFF	TGTGCCAGCAGCTTAGGTCGACTAGCGGGAGTGGATGAGCAGTTCTTC
TRBJ2-1	.	TRBV4-1	.	CASSQDPRGRAYNEQFF	TGCGCCAGCAGCCAAGATCCAAGGGGGAGGGCCTACAATGAGCAGTTCTTC
TRBJ2-3	.	TRBV28	.	CASFRLVTDTQYF	TGTGCCAGCTTTAGACTAGTTACAGATACGCAGTATTTT
TRBJ2-1	.	TRBV6-6	TRBD2	CASSRLAVYNEQFF	TGTGCCAGCAGCCGACTAGCGGTCTACAATGAGCAGTTCTTC
TRBJ1-1	.	TRBV29-1	.	CSVRQGVNTEAFF	TGCAGCGTTAGGCAGGGTGTGAACACTGAAGCTTTCTTT
TRBJ2-1	.	TRBV13	.	CASSLGVSSYNEQFF	TGTGCCAGCAGCTTAGGCGTCAGCTCCTACAATGAGCAGTTCTTC
TRBJ2-3	few	TRBV29-1	.	CSVEADTSTDTQYF	TGCAGCGTTGAGGCGGATACAAGCACAGATACGCAGTATTTT
TRBJ2-1	few	TRBV10-1	TRBD1	CASSPDRGLYNEQFF	TGCGCCAGCAGCCCCGACAGGGGGCTTTACAATGAGCAGTTCTTC
TRBJ1-1	once	TRBV25-1	.	CASTSPGGYTEAFF	TGTGCCAGCACCTCGCCGGGGGGGTACACTGAAGCTTTCTTT
TRBJ1-1	.	TRBV2	.	CASKARARNTEAFF	TGTGCCAGCAAGGCGCGGGCGAGGAACACTGAAGCTTTCTTT
TRBJ1-4	.	TRBV6-6	.	CASTYQGRPEKLFF	TGTGCCAGCACTTACCAGGGGCGCCCTGAAAAACTGTTTTTT
TRBJ1-2	.	TRBV5-6	TRBD1	CASSRDREYSNYGYTF	TGTGCCAGCAGCAGGGACAGGGAATACTCTAACTATGGCTACACCTTC
TRBJ1-5	.	TRBV27	.	CASRLGALGNQPQHF	TGTGCCAGCAGGCTGGGGGCCCTTGGCAATCAGCCCCAGCATTTT
TRBJ1-1	.	TRBV5-1	.	CASSPGVGMNTEAFF	TGCGCCAGCAGCCCAGGGGTGGGAATGAACACTGAAGCTTTCTTT
TRBJ1-1	.	TRBV30	.	CAQQEPPGEAFF	TGTGCCCAACAGGAGCCACCAGGGGAAGCTTTCTTT
TRBJ1-2	once	TRBV18	.	CASSPPAGRAFYGYTF	TGTGCCAGCTCACCCCCAGCGGGTAGGGCGTTCTATGGCTACACCTTC
TRBJ2-6	once	TRBV6-6	.	CASRNDRHSGANVLTF	TGTGCCAGCCGAAATGACAGGCACTCTGGGGCCAACGTCCTGACTTTC
TRBJ2-6	.	TRBV25-1	.	CASSDEFGSGANVLTF	TGTGCCAGCAGTGATGAATTCGGCTCTGGGGCCAACGTCCTGACTTTC
TRBJ1-3	.	TRBV7-9	.	CASSLTVSGNTIYF	TGTGCCAGCAGCTTGACTGTGTCTGGAAACACCATATATTTT
TRBJ1-2	.	TRBV18	TRBD1	CASSPSRDSYGYTF	TGTGCCAGCTCACCATCCCGGGACAGTTATGGCTACACCTTC
TRBJ2-5	.	TRBV6-5	.	CASSTHGVRGETQYF	TGTGCCAGCAGTACACACGGTGTAAGGGGGGAGACCCAGTACTTC